This passage covers 13 T cell receptor beta chains from one sample sequenced in a study of cytomegalovirus exposure and HLA in healthy donors. The method was immunoSEQ multiplex PCR; TCRdb's version includes in-frame clones alone and lacks a portion of them. Among tens of thousands of clones listed, 80% to 95% were seen once. Input material: PBMCs. The receptor set was obtained from a man younger than 35 in good health and CMV-seronegative.

On this clone itself: The sample has other DNA sequences that encode this CDR3 too. The rearrangement links TRBV7-3 to TRBJ2-3; 10 positions agree with TRBD2. Germline values: CDR1 SGHTA, CDR2 FQGTGA. This CDR3 spans 16 amino acids. V shed 2 bases and J 1 base; nucleotides not matched to a gene: 3. CDR3 in DNA: TGTGCCAGCAGCTTAGGCCTAGCGGGGGGCACAGATACGCAGTATTTT. This sequence encodes CASSLGLAGGTDTQYF. Supplemented by reference TRBV7-3 and TRBJ2-3, the full variable domain reads GAGVSQTPSNKVTEKGKYVELRCDPISGHTALYWYRQSLGQGPEFLIYFQGTGAADDSGLPNDRFFAVRPEGSVSTLKIQRTERGDSAVYLCASSLGLAGGTDTQYFGPGTRLTVL.

The chain uses TRBV7-2 and TRBJ1-1, with 7 bases identical to TRBD1. The V segment lost 8 bases and the J segment 2 bases; nucleotides outside the gene matches: 8. The CDR3 runs to 14 residues. CDR1 SGHTA and CDR2 FQGNSA come from the germline V gene. CDR3: CASYKGQTNTEAFF. DNA for the CDR3: TGTGCCAGCTATAAGGGACAGACAAACACTGAAGCTTTCTTT.

The chain carries TRBV29-1 and TRBJ2-2; possible D gene TRBD1, 5 bases. The CDR3 totals 15 residues. Germline V gene data show CDR1 as SQVTM and CDR2 as ANQGSEA. V lost 0 bases, J lost 1 base, and 9 bases lay in between. CDR3 protein: CSVEDAGQNTGELFF. CDR3 DNA: TGCAGCGTTGAAGATGCAGGACAGAACACCGGGGAGCTGTTTTTT.

The chain couples TRBV7-6 to TRBJ1-1; TRBD1 is a possible D gene (6 bases). Per the germline V gene, CDR1 is SGHVS and CDR2 is FNYEAQ. The V and J ends lost 5 bases and 8 bases respectively, with 18 bases between them. The CDR3 length is 14 residues. CDR3 DNA sequence: TGTGCCAGCAGCCTATCCGGGACATCAAGGGAAGCTTTCTTT. Protein sequence: CASSLSGTSREAFF.

This clone was detected only a few times. The gene calls are TRBV18 and TRBJ2-1; 9 positions agree with TRBD1. V shed 5 bases, J shed 6 bases, and the junction held 11 bases outside the gene matches. CDR3 length: 16 residues. CDR1 KGHSH and CDR2 LQKENI come from the germline V gene. This CDR3 reads CASSSTGTGSLNEQFF. The CDR3 DNA follows: TGTGCCAGCTCATCTACAGGGACAGGGTCCCTCAATGAGCAGTTCTTC.

This chain uses TRBV7-8 with TRBJ1-1; TRBD1 is a possible D gene (6 bases). V was shortened by 5 bases and J by 6 bases, with 25 bases between the two germline ends. Germline CDR1 SGHVS, CDR2 FQNEAQ. The CDR3 runs 17 residues. The CDR3 spells CASSRPGGGWRLAEAFF. CDR3 coding DNA: TGTGCCAGCAGCCGACCGGGGGGCGGGTGGCGGTTGGCTGAAGCTTTCTTT.

CDR3 sequence (DNA): TGTGCCAGCAGTAAAGCGCCGGGGACAGTCTCCTACGAGCAGTACTTC. Translation: CASSKAPGTVSYEQYF. The chain is built from TRBV28 and TRBJ2-7, with 7 bases matching TRBD1. This CDR3 is 16 amino acids long. V lost 5 bases to trimming and J lost 0 bases; unmatched junction nucleotides: 10. Looked up from germline, CDR1 is MDHEN and CDR2 is SYDVKM.

The V call is TRBV4-2, the J call TRBJ2-1, with D possibly matching TRBD1 (5 bases). Trimming pared 0 bases from V and 7 bases from J, leaving 16 bases between. The CDR3 covers 16 residues. The germline V gene has CDR1 LGHNA and CDR2 YNFKEQ. CDR3 loop: CASSQEPRSPGNEQFF. CDR3 DNA sequence: TGTGCCAGCAGCCAAGAGCCTAGGTCCCCAGGGAATGAGCAGTTCTTC.

This clone counts as medium-sized. Within the sample, other DNA sequences also encode this same CDR3. The chain couples TRBV6-5 to TRBJ2-7; D remains ambiguous. The CDR3 is 14 amino acids. From germline, CDR1 is MNHEY and CDR2 SVGAGI. With 0 bases removed from V and 3 bases from J, the gap between germline ends came to 9 bases. As DNA, the CDR3 is TGTGCCAGCAGTTACTCGATTCCGGGCTACGAGCAGTACTTC. Amino acids: CASSYSIPGYEQYF.

The chain employs TRBV5-6 and TRBJ1-1, with TRBD1 as a possible D gene (6 bases). The CDR3 has 16 residues. V was clipped by 2 bases and J by 0 bases, with 14 bases between them. Germline-derived CDR1 and CDR2 are SGHDT and YYEEEE. CDR3 in amino acids: CASSFTPGGLNTEAFF. CDR3 DNA: TGTGCCAGCAGCTTTACCCCGGGGGGGCTGAACACTGAAGCTTTCTTT.

To note about this clone: This sample also contains other DNA sequences that code for the same CDR3. The rearrangement uses TRBV19 and TRBJ1-5, with 10 nucleotides matching TRBD1. The germline V gene encodes CDR1 LNHDA and CDR2 SQIVND (reference sequence). The CDR3 spans 15 residues. The V gene end was trimmed by 3 bases and the J gene end by 2 bases; junction bases not matched to a gene: 1. CDR3 bases: TGTGCCAGTAGTATGGGGACAGGGGGCAATCAGCCCCAGCATTTT. It translates to CASSMGTGGNQPQHF.

V usage is TRBV27 and J usage is TRBJ1-1; 11 bases are shared with TRBD1. After removal of 5 bases from V and 2 bases from J, the junction contained 10 bases not matched to a gene. The length of the CDR3 is 17 residues. Germline V gene sequence: CDR1 MNHEY, CDR2 SMNVEV (reference sequence). The CDR3 region is CASSQISGTGGNTEAFF. DNA for the CDR3: TGTGCCAGCAGTCAAATATCCGGGACAGGGGGAAACACTGAAGCTTTCTTT.

The chain employs TRBV18 and TRBJ2-7; 9 bases are a match to TRBD1. The CDR3 runs to 14 residues. With 4 bases clipped from V and 7 bases from J, the junction kept 8 bases outside the gene matches. Per the germline V gene, CDR1 is KGHSH and CDR2 is LQKENI. CDR3 region: CASSLGQGLGEQYF. DNA of the CDR3: TGTGCCAGCTCACTGGGACAGGGTCTAGGGGAGCAGTACTTC. Full variable domain (remainder filled in from reference TRBV18 and TRBJ2-7): NAGVMQNPRHLVRRRGQEARLRCSPMKGHSHVYWYRQLPEEGLKFMVYLQKENIIDESGMPKERFSAEFPKEGPSILRIQQVVRGDSAAYFCASSLGQGLGEQYFGPGTRLTVT.